Below, 30 T cell receptor beta chains from the same sample are listed, as sequenced in a study of synovial regulatory T cells in juvenile arthritis. Clones were sequenced by immunoSEQ multiplex PCR, and TCRdb holds only the in-frame ones, with some missing. The sample data list roughly 9,100 clones. The sequencing input was Treg cells from blood. Stated subset: remaining (HLA-DR-negative) circulating blood Treg cells. The receptors were gathered from a donor between 2 and 29 years old with juvenile idiopathic arthritis.

The V and J genes are TRBV15 and TRBJ2-7; TCRdb names TRBD2, which stays unverified in the absence of DNA. In germline, CDR1 is LNHNV, CDR2 YYDKDF (reference sequence). There are 15 residues in the CDR3. No nucleotide data were recorded. The CDR3 region is CATSRAGTAAYEQYF.

This chain uses TRBV7-8 with TRBJ2-3. The CDR3 covers 11 residues. DNA was not recorded. Looked up from germline, CDR1 is SGHVS and CDR2 is FQNEAQ. This CDR3 is CASSYTDTQYF.

This chain connects TRBV9 to TRBJ2-5; TCRdb proposes TRBD1, but this gene call is untestable without DNA. The CDR3 has 16 residues. No coding sequence is recorded. The germline gives CDR1 SGDLS, CDR2 YYNGEE. The chain's CDR3 is CASSVGAGGLGETQYF.

This sequence joins TRBV10-1 and TRBJ2-1; TCRdb's D call, TRBD2, is unchecked because there is no DNA. This CDR3 has 14 amino acids. DNA is not recorded here. Germline CDR1 reads WNHNN; CDR2 reads SYGVQD (reference sequence). The CDR3 protein is CASSPPGGYNEQFF.

The chain has TRBV11-3 and TRBJ2-1. The CDR3 is made up of 15 amino acids. The DNA sequence is not available. Germline CDR1 and CDR2: SGHNT and YENEEA. The CDR3 region is CASSLDRVGVNEQFF.

The J gene is TRBJ1-1, the V gene TRBV7-2. Germline values: CDR1 SGHTA, CDR2 FQGNSA. This CDR3 is built from 13 residues. No DNA has been recorded. This CDR3 reads CASSLRRNTEAFF.

The V and J genes are TRBV5-5 and TRBJ1-5. The CDR3 length is 14 residues. The entry carries no DNA sequence. Per the germline V gene, CDR1 is SGHKS and CDR2 is YYEKEE (reference sequence). CDR3 protein: CASSLWSGNQPQHF.

The chain's CDR3 is CASSKTGWSNQPQHF. The V gene is TRBV19, the J gene TRBJ1-5; no DNA is available, so the TRBD1 call from TCRdb remains unchecked. CDR1 and CDR2 from the germline V gene are LNHDA and SQIVND (reference sequence). This CDR3 spans 15 amino acids. The protein alone is recorded here.

The chain is built from TRBV5-1 and TRBJ2-5; the D gene TCRdb calls, TRBD2, cannot be checked with no DNA. Germline CDR1 reads SGHRS; CDR2 reads YFSETQ. The CDR3 runs 16 residues. The coding DNA is unavailable. CDR3 sequence reads: CASSGGTSGVLETQYF. The full variable domain, its missing parts supplied by reference TRBV5-1 and TRBJ2-5, is KAGVTQTPRYLIKTRGQQVTLSCSPISGHRSVSWYQQTPGQGLQFLFEYFSETQRNKGNFPGRFSGRQFSNSRSEMNVSTLELGDSALYLCASSGGTSGVLETQYFGPGTRLLVL.

The rearrangement links TRBV5-4 to TRBJ1-1; TCRdb lists TRBD1, though no DNA is available to test this call. The germline gives CDR1 SGHNT, CDR2 YYREEE (reference sequence). The CDR3 totals 12 residues. No DNA appears here. The CDR3 spells CASSSQNTEAFF.

The chain joins TRBV2 to TRBJ1-5. Germline assignment: CDR1 SNHLY and CDR2 FYNNEI. CDR3 length equals 14 residues. No DNA appears here. The CDR3 loop is CASSDGGLPLPQHF.

This chain uses TRBV20-1 with TRBJ2-5. Germline CDR1 is DFQATT and CDR2 is SNEGSKA (reference sequence). The CDR3 is made up of 11 amino acids. No DNA sequence was recorded. The CDR3 reads CSAIKGFSQYF.

CDR3 region: CASSLVGMNYGYTF. The chain carries TRBV5-1 and TRBJ1-2. Looked up from germline, CDR1 is SGHRS and CDR2 is YFSETQ. This CDR3 is 14 amino acids long. A DNA sequence was not provided.

The CDR3 loop reads CASKKTGPNQPQHF. This sequence joins TRBV6-5 and TRBJ1-5; the TCRdb call, TRBD1, lacks DNA for checking. Germline CDR1 and CDR2: MNHEY and SVGAGI. The CDR3 sequence is 14 residues long. Only the protein is on record.

The CDR3: CASSPAGVTYEQYF. V gene TRBV6-5 combines with J gene TRBJ2-7; no DNA is available, so the TRBD2 call from TCRdb remains unchecked. This CDR3 spans 14 amino acids. No DNA appears here. Germline CDR1 reads MNHEY; CDR2 reads SVGAGI.

Here the CDR3 reads CASSQSGELAKNIQYF. V usage is TRBV23-1 and J usage is TRBJ2-4. TRBV23-1 is marked as an open reading frame, function uncertain. This CDR3 contains 16 residues. Nucleotide data are not available.

The V call is TRBV10-2, the J call TRBJ2-5; TCRdb names TRBD2, which stays unverified in the absence of DNA. This CDR3 has 14 amino acids. No DNA sequence was recorded. The germline V gene encodes CDR1 WSHSY and CDR2 SAAADI. The CDR3 reads CASRKEVIQETQYF.

The gene calls are TRBV10-3 and TRBJ2-7; TCRdb returns TRBD2, unconfirmable since there is no DNA. CDR1 ENHRY and CDR2 SYGVKD come from the germline V gene. The CDR3 extends over 14 amino acids. There is no recorded DNA. The chain's CDR3 is CAISVTHGAYEQYF.

The chain combines TRBV6-6 with TRBJ2-1; TCRdb's D gene call, TRBD2, goes unchecked for lack of DNA. Germline-derived CDR1 and CDR2 are MNHNY and SVGAGI (reference sequence). The CDR3 is made up of 12 amino acids. DNA is not recorded here. CDR3: CASSYKEVQQFF.

This sequence joins TRBV30 and TRBJ2-2. The germline V gene encodes CDR1 GTSNPN and CDR2 SVGIG (reference sequence). CDR3 length: 14 amino acids. No DNA is given. CDR3 in amino acids: CAWSNRLGAGELFF.

The chain joins TRBV28 to TRBJ1-1. The germline V gene encodes CDR1 MDHEN and CDR2 SYDVKM. The CDR3 covers 15 residues. No DNA accompanies this entry. CDR3 sequence reads: CASSLKRGGKKETFF. The complete variable domain, with remaining parts taken from reference TRBV28 and TRBJ1-1, reads DVKVTQSSRYLVKRTGEKVFLECVQDMDHENMFWYRQDPGLGLRLIYFSYDVKMKEKGDIPEGYSVSREKKERFSLILESASTNQTSMYLCASSLKRGGKKETFFGQGTRLTVV.

The chain is built from TRBV6-4 and TRBJ1-2. The CDR3 length is 13 residues. The coding DNA is unavailable. The germline CDR1 and CDR2 sequences are MRHNA and SNTAGT. The CDR3: CASSEQAGVGYTF.

The gene calls are TRBV29-1 and TRBJ1-1; the TRBD1 assignment by TCRdb is unverifiable without DNA. The CDR3 sequence is 14 residues long. DNA was not recorded. Germline-derived CDR1 and CDR2 are SQVTM and ANQGSEA. The CDR3 is CSVKRQGLVLGAFF.

The rearrangement links TRBV30 to TRBJ2-7; TCRdb gives TRBD1 as the D gene, but with no DNA this cannot be confirmed. Per the germline V gene, CDR1 is GTSNPN and CDR2 is SVGIG (reference sequence). This CDR3 contains 14 residues. No DNA sequence is on record. The CDR3 protein is CAWSVPGRVREQYF.

This chain links TRBV10-3 with TRBJ2-2. From germline, CDR1 is ENHRY and CDR2 SYGVKD. CDR3 length equals 11 residues. No DNA sequence is on record. The CDR3 loop is CAISDTGELFF.

V usage is TRBV10-3 and J usage is TRBJ1-2. The CDR3 contains 16 residues. Only the protein sequence is given. The germline V gene has CDR1 ENHRY and CDR2 SYGVKD. The chain's CDR3 is CAINIRPDGPNYGYTF.

The chain combines TRBV20-1 with TRBJ2-7; TCRdb lists TRBD2, though no DNA is available to test this call. The CDR3 contains 11 residues. No coding sequence is recorded. The germline V gene encodes CDR1 DFQATT and CDR2 SNEGSKA (reference sequence). The CDR3 region is CSARDGLAGGF.

This chain links TRBV13 with TRBJ2-1; there is no DNA to check the TCRdb D call of TRBD2. The CDR3 has 15 residues. The nucleotide record is missing. CDR1 is PRHDT, CDR2 FYEKMQ, per germline (reference sequence). CDR3 sequence: CASSNAGRPPNEQFF.

V is TRBV10-2 and J is TRBJ2-1; TCRdb calls TRBD2, which cannot be checked without DNA. There are 12 residues in the CDR3. No DNA is listed. Per germline, CDR1 WSHSY and CDR2 SAAADI. CDR3 protein: CASSQTLNEQFF.

This chain links TRBV30 with TRBJ1-1. CDR3 length: 13 amino acids. The coding DNA is unavailable. Per the germline V gene, CDR1 is GTSNPN and CDR2 is SVGIG (reference sequence). The CDR3 loop is CAWSVKQYTEAFF.